This entry features one T cell receptor beta chain sequence. Its antigen is unidentified. These data are taken from a study of OX40 agonist ivuxolimab in advanced cancers. Study details: Recorded diagnoses for dose-escalation patients were hepatocellular carcinoma, melanoma, renal cell or head and neck cancer.

This table comes from immunoSEQ multiplex PCR, and its TCRdb copy is limited to in-frame clones, with some not included. The table shows around 60,000 clones, with roughly nine tenths occurring only once. From germline, CDR1 is SEHNR and CDR2 FQNEAQ (reference sequence). The CDR3 extends over 15 amino acids. V lost 5 bases and J lost 6; bases outside the gene matches: 10. Study findings and constraints: Average numbers of expanded clones were greater in CD8+ T cells than in CD4+.

The sequenced sample was CD4+ or CD8+ T cells sorted from blood, obtained in a trial of the OX40 agonist ivuxolimab. The chain has TRBV7-9 and TRBJ1-2; TRBD1 aligns across 9 bases. This sequence was found in an adult with an advanced solid tumor such as melanoma, head and neck, liver or kidney cancer. The CDR3 reads CASSPHRTGVDGYTF. For the CDR3, the DNA is TGTGCCAGCAGCCCCCACCGGACAGGGGTCGATGGCTACACCTTC.